These 3 T cell receptor beta chains originate from one sample sequenced in a study of technical replicates of blood from a few donors. Clones were read by immunoSEQ multiplex PCR, and TCRdb kept only the in-frame ones, dropping some. This sample has approximately 45,000 clones, with about 96% found just once. What was sequenced was T cells isolated from PBMCs. These receptors all stem from a human donor in good health.

CDR3 amino acids: CASSLRGGTEAFF. In DNA form, the CDR3 reads TGCGCCAGCAGCTTGAGGGGGGGCACTGAAGCTTTCTTT. The chain is built from TRBV5-1 and TRBJ1-1; maybe TRBD1 (6 bases). This CDR3 spans 13 amino acids. Looked up from germline, CDR1 is SGHRS and CDR2 is YFSETQ. The V end was cut by 1 base, the J end by 4 bases, with 8 bases between. Full variable domain (outside the CDR3, taken from reference TRBV5-1 and TRBJ1-1): KAGVTQTPRYLIKTRGQQVTLSCSPISGHRSVSWYQQTPGQGLQFLFEYFSETQRNKGNFPGRFSGRQFSNSRSEMNVSTLELGDSALYLCASSLRGGTEAFFGQGTRLTVV.

The chain employs TRBV5-4 and TRBJ2-3, with TRBD2 as a possible D gene (6 bases). V was pared by 0 bases and J by 2 bases, with 10 bases between. This CDR3 has 15 amino acids. Per the germline V gene, CDR1 is SGHNT and CDR2 is YYREEE (reference sequence). CDR3 protein: CASSLELADTDTQYF. DNA for the CDR3: TGTGCCAGCAGCTTGGAATTAGCGGACACAGATACGCAGTATTTT.

V and J are TRBV18 and TRBJ2-7, with 8 nucleotides matching TRBD1. The J segment lost 3 bases and the V segment lost 5 bases, leaving 12 bases of the junction unmatched. Germline V gives CDR1 KGHSH, CDR2 LQKENI. The CDR3 extends over 16 amino acids. The chain's CDR3 is CASSIYSGTGHYEQYF. As DNA, the CDR3 is TGTGCCAGCTCAATCTACTCCGGGACAGGTCACTACGAGCAGTACTTC.